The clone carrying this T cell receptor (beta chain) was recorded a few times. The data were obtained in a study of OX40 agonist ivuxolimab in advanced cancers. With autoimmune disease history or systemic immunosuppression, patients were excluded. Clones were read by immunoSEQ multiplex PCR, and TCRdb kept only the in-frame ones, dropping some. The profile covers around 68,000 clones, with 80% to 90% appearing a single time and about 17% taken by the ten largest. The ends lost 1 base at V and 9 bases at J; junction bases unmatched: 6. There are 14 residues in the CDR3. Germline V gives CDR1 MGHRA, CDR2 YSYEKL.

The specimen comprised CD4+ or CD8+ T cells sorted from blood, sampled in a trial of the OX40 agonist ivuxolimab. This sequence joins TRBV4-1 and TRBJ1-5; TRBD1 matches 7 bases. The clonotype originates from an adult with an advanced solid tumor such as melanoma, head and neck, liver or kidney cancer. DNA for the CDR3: TGCGCCAGCAGCCAAGGACAGGGACCTTGGCCCCAGCATTTT. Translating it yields CASSQGQGPWPQHF.